This TCR beta chain was obtained from a study of CD8 T cells in Susac syndrome. Overall study: Within the sequenced group of Susac syndrome patients, roughly 6 showed active disease and roughly eight were in remission.

Germline V gives CDR1 MDHEN, CDR2 SYDVKM. V lost 6 bases, J lost 4 bases, and 6 bases stayed unmatched. The CDR3 consists of 16 residues. TEMRA cells were FACS-enriched, and CD8+ and CD4+ T cells were isolated negatively. Reverse transcription of roughly 0.45 to 1 ug RNA used random hexamers. Multiplex immunoSEQ PCR targeted 54 Vbeta and 13 Jbeta TCR beta segments. TCRdb analysed the immunoSEQ multiplex PCR reads with MiXCR anew, one entry per CDR3 protein. This sample yields 200,000 to 250,000 distinct CDR3 sequences, of which about 95% are seen a single time; 0.15% to 0.2% belongs to the top ten. This clonotype was obtained from a human donor with Susac syndrome. The specimen sequenced was CD4+ T cells from PBMCs. The chain carries TRBV28 and TRBJ1-6; 10 nucleotides agree with TRBD1. The CDR3 here is CASSGTGAGYNSPLHF. The DNA of the CDR3 is TGTGCCAGCAGCGGGACAGGGGCCGGGTATAATTCACCCCTCCACTTT.